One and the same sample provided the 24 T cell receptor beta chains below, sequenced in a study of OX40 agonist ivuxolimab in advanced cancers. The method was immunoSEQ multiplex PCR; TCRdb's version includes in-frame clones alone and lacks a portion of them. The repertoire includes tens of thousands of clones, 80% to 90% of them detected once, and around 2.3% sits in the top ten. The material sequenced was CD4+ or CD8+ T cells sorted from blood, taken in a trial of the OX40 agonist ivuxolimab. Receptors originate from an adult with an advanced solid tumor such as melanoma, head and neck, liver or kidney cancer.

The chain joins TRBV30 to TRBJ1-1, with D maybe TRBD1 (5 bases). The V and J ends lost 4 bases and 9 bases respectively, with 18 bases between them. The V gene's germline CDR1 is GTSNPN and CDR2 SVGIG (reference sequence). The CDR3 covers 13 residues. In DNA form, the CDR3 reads TGTGCCTGGAATACCGCGGGGGGAACTCAAGCTTTCTTT. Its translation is CAWNTAGGTQAFF.

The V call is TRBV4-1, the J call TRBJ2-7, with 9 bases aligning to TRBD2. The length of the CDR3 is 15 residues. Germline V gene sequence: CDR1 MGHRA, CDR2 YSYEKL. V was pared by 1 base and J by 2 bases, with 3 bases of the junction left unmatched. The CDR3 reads CASSQGLAVPYEQYF. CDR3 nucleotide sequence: TGCGCCAGCAGCCAAGGACTAGCGGTTCCCTACGAGCAGTACTTC.

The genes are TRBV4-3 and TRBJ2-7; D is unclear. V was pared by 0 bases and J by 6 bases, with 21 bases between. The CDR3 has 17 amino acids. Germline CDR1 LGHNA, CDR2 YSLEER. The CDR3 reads CASSQEVSASPGREQYF. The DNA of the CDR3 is TGCGCCAGCAGCCAAGAGGTCTCAGCCAGCCCAGGTCGCGAGCAGTACTTC.

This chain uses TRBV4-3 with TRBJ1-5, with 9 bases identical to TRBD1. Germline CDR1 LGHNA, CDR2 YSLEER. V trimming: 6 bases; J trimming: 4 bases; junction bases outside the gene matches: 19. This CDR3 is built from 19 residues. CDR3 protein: CASSLTPGQGGRGNQPQHF. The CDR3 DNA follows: TGCGCCAGCAGTCTTACTCCGGGACAGGGAGGACGGGGGAATCAGCCCCAGCATTTT.

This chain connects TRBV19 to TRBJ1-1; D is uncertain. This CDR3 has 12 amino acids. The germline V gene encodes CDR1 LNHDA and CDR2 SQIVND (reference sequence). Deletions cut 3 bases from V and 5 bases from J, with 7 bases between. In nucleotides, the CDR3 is TGTGCCAGTAGTATCGAAAAGACTGAAGCTTTCTTT. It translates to CASSIEKTEAFF.

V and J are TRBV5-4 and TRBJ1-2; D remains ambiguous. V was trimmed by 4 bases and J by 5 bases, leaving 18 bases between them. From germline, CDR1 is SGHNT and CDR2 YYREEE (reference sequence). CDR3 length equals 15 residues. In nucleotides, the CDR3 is TGTGCCAGCAGCCTACTCACTGAACCGGCGTATGGCTACACCTTC. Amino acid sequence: CASSLLTEPAYGYTF.

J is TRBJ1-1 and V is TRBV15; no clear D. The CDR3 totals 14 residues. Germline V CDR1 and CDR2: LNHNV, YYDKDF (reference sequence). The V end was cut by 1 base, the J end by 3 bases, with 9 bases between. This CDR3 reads CATSRVRADTEAFF. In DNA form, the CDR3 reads TGTGCCACCAGCAGAGTGAGGGCCGACACTGAAGCTTTCTTT. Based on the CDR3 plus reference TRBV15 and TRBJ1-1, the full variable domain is DAMVIQNPRYQVTQFGKPVTLSCSQTLNHNVMYWYQQKSSQAPKLLFHYYDKDFNNEADTPDNFQSRRPNTSFCFLDIRSPGLGDTAMYLCATSRVRADTEAFFGQGTRLTVV.

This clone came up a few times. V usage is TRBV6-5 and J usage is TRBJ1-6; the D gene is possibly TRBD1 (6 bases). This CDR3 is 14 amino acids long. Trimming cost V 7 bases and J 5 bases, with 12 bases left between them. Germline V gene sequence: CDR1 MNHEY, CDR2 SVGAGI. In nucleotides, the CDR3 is TGTGCCAGCACTTTTCGGACAGATAATTCACCCCTCCACTTT. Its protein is CASTFRTDNSPLHF.

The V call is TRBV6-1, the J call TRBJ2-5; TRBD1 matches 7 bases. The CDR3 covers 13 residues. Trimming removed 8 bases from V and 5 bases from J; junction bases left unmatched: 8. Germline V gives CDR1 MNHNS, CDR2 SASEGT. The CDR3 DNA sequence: TGTGCCAGCTCCGGGACAGTTGGGGAGACCCAGTACTTC. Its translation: CASSGTVGETQYF.

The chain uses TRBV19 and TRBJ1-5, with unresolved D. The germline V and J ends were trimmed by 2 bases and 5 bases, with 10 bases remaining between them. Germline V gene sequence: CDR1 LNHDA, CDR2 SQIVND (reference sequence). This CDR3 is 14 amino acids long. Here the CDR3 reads CASSIRGSYQPQHF. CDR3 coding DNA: TGTGCCAGTAGTATACGGGGATCCTATCAGCCCCAGCATTTT.

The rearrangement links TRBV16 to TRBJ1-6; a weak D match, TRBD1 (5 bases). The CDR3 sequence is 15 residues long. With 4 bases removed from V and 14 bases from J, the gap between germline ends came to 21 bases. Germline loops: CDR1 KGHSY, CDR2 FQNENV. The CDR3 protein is CASSPQRVGQVTLHF. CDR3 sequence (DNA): TGTGCCAGCAGCCCTCAACGAGTGGGGCAGGTCACCCTCCACTTT.

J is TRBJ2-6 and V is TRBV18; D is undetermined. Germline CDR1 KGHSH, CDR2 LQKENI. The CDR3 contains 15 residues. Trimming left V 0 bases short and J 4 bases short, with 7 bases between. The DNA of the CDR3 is TGTGCCAGCTCACCACCGGGGTCGGGGGCCAACGTCCTGACTTTC. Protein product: CASSPPGSGANVLTF.

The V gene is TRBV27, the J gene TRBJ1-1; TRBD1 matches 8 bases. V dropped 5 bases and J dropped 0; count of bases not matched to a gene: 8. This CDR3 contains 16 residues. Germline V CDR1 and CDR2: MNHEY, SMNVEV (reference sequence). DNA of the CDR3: TGTGCCAGCAGTCGACGGACAGGGATCTTGAACACTGAAGCTTTCTTT. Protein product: CASSRRTGILNTEAFF.

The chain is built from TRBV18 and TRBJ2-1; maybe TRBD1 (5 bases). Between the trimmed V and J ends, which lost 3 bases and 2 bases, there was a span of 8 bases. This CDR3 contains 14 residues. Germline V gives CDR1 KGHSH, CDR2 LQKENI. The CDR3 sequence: CASSPRTPYNEQFF. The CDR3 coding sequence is TGTGCCAGCTCACCTAGGACACCCTACAATGAGCAGTTCTTC.

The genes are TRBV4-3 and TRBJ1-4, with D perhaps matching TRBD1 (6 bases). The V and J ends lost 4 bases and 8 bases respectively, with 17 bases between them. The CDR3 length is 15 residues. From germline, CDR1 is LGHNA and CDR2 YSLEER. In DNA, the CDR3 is TGCGCCAGCAGCCCGGCCGGCGGGACAACCGAAAAACTGTTTTTT. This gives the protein CASSPAGGTTEKLFF.

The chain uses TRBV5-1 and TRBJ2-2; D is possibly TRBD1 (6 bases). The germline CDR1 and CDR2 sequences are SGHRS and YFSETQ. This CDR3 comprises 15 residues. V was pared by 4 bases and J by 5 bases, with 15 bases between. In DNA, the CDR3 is TGCGCCAGCAGCCCGCAGGGGATAAAGACCGGGGAGCTGTTTTTT. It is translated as CASSPQGIKTGELFF. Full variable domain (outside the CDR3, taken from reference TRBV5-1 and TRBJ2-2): KAGVTQTPRYLIKTRGQQVTLSCSPISGHRSVSWYQQTPGQGLQFLFEYFSETQRNKGNFPGRFSGRQFSNSRSEMNVSTLELGDSALYLCASSPQGIKTGELFFGEGSRLTVL.

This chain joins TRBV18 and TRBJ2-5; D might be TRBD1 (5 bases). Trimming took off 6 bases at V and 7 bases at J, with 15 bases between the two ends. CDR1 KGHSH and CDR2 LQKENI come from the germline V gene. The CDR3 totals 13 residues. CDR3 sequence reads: CASSPTGSWTQYF. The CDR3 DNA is TGTGCCAGCTCGCCCACAGGAAGCTGGACCCAGTACTTC.

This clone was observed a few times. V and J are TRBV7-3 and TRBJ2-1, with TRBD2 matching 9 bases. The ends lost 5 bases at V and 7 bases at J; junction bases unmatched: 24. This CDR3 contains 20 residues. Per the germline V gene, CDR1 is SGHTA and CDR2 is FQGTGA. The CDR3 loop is CASSPKGRGGNSLQGNEQFF. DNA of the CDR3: TGTGCCAGCAGCCCGAAAGGGCGGGGGGGCAATAGCCTACAAGGGAATGAGCAGTTCTTC.

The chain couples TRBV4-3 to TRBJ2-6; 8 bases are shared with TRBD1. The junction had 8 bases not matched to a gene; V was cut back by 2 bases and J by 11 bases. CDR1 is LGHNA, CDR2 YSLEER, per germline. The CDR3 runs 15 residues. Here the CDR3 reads CASSQLDREEYVLTF. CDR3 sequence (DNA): TGCGCCAGCAGCCAACTGGACAGGGAAGAATACGTCCTGACTTTC.

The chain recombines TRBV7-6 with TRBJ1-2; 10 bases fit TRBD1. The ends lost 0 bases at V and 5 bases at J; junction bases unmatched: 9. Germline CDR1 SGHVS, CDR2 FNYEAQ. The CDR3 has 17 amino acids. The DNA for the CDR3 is TGTGCCAGCAGCTTAGCGCCCGGACAGGGGGGGGTATATGGCTACACCTTC. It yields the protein CASSLAPGQGGVYGYTF.

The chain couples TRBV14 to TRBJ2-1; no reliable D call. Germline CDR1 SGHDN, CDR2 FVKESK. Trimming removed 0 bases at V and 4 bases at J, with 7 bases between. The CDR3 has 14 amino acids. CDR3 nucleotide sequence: TGTGCCAGCAGCCAAGATATGGGGTACAATGAGCAGTTCTTC. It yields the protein CASSQDMGYNEQFF.

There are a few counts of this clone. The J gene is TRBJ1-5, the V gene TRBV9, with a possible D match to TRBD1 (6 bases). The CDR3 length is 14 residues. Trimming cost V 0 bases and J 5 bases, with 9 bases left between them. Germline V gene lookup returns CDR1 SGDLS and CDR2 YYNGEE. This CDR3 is CASSVGPGDQPQHF. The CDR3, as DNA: TGTGCCAGCAGCGTAGGGCCAGGGGATCAGCCCCAGCATTTT.

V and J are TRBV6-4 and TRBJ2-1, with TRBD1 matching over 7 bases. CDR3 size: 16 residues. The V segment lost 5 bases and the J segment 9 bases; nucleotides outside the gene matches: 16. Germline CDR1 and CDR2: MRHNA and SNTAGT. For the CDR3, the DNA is TGTGCCAGCAGTCTCGAACGGGACAGCTCGATTATTGAGCAGTTCTTC. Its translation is CASSLERDSSIIEQFF.

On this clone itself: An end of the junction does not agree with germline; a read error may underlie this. In DNA form, the CDR3 reads TGTGCCAGCACACCGGGGGATACGCAGTATTTT. It translates to CASTPGDTQYF. This rearrangement joins TRBV18 to TRBJ2-3; D possibly corresponds to TRBD2 (5 bases). This CDR3 comprises 11 residues. Per the germline V gene, CDR1 is KGHSH and CDR2 is LQKENI.